Below are 32 T cell receptor beta chains sequenced from a single sample in a study of blood T cell repertoires in COVID-19. The table came from immunoSEQ multiplex PCR; TCRdb's copy has only in-frame clones and leaves some out. The table includes roughly 120,000 clones, about three quarters detected once. The material sequenced was peripheral blood. Every receptor here comes from a human donor with acute or convalescent COVID-19. The donor label of this sample is uncertain.

The sample holds a few counts of this clone. This sequence joins TRBV5-1 and TRBJ1-2; D perhaps matches TRBD1 (5 bases). CDR3 length: 13 residues. V was shortened by 5 bases and J by 8 bases, with 16 bases between the two germline ends. The germline V gene has CDR1 SGHRS and CDR2 YFSETQ. In DNA, the CDR3 is TGCGCCAGCAGTTCCCATGGAGGGGACGGCTACACCTTC. This sequence encodes CASSSHGGDGYTF.

The V gene is TRBV6-4, the J gene TRBJ2-1; TRBD2 aligns across 8 bases. Per germline, CDR1 MRHNA and CDR2 SNTAGT. The ends lost 6 bases at V and 7 bases at J; junction bases unmatched: 8. This CDR3 comprises 14 residues. In DNA, the CDR3 is TGTGCCAGCAGCCCCGGGGGGGCGGGGAATGAGCAGTTCTTC. This encodes CASSPGGAGNEQFF.

The rearrangement uses TRBV21-1 and TRBJ2-7; TRBD1, the table's D call, lacks a check against the DNA. TRBV21-1 is an annotated pseudogene. The CDR3 loop spans 21 amino acids. CDR3 in amino acids: CASTNRAELGAPIINYYEQYV. For the CDR3, the DNA is TGTGCCAGCACCAACCGGGCGGAGCTTGGGGCTCCAATCATTAACTACTACGAGCAGTACGTC.

This clone was picked up many times. The V call is TRBV24-1, the J call TRBJ2-3, with D perhaps TRBD2 (6 bases). The germline V and J ends were trimmed by 4 bases and 2 bases, with 15 bases remaining between them. This CDR3 has 16 amino acids. CDR1 and CDR2 (germline): KGHDR, SFDVKD. This CDR3 is CATSEGGLPFTDTQYF. The CDR3 DNA reads as TGTGCCACCAGTGAGGGCGGACTACCGTTCACAGATACGCAGTATTTT.

There are a few counts of this clone. The chain uses TRBV20-1 and TRBJ2-1; a possible D gene is TRBD2 (6 bases). V was clipped by 6 bases and J by 10 bases, with 13 bases between them. The length of the CDR3 is 11 residues. Germline CDR1 and CDR2: DFQATT and SNEGSKA (reference sequence). In nucleotides, the CDR3 is TGCAGTGCCGGAGGGTTGCGGGAGCAGTTCTTC. The encoded protein is CSAGGLREQFF.

This sequence joins TRBV18 and TRBJ1-3; a possible D gene is TRBD1 (6 bases). Trimming took off 1 base at V and 3 bases at J, with 13 bases between the two ends. From germline, CDR1 is KGHSH and CDR2 LQKENI. The CDR3 runs 16 residues. The CDR3 coding sequence is TGTGCCAGCTCACCACTTTGGACAGATAGTGGAAACACCATATATTTT. Protein product: CASSPLWTDSGNTIYF. The whole variable domain, filled in from reference TRBV18 and TRBJ1-3, reads NAGVMQNPRHLVRRRGQEARLRCSPMKGHSHVYWYRQLPEEGLKFMVYLQKENIIDESGMPKERFSAEFPKEGPSILRIQQVVRGDSAAYFCASSPLWTDSGNTIYFGEGSWLTVV.

The rearrangement joins TRBV6-6 to TRBJ2-1; 9 positions match TRBD1. Trimming cost V 6 bases and J 4 bases; bases outside gene matches: 10. Germline V gene data show CDR1 as MNHNY and CDR2 as SVGAGI (reference sequence). The CDR3 loop spans 16 amino acids. CDR3 sequence (DNA): TGTGCCAGCAGGTCCCTGAAGGGGACAGGGTACAATGAGCAGTTCTTC. Its protein product is CASRSLKGTGYNEQFF.

The chain is built from TRBV5-1 and TRBJ1-6, with 10 bases identical to TRBD1. V gave up 4 bases and J gave up 6 bases; unmatched junction bases: 4. In germline, CDR1 is SGHRS, CDR2 YFSETQ. This CDR3 has 15 amino acids. CDR3: CASSQGTGVNSPLHF. The CDR3 DNA sequence: TGCGCCAGCAGCCAAGGGACAGGGGTTAATTCACCCCTCCACTTT.

This clone was seen a single time. The genes are TRBV28 and TRBJ1-3, with unresolved D. Looked up from germline, CDR1 is MDHEN and CDR2 is SYDVKM. CDR3 length: 14 residues. V was trimmed by 6 bases and J by 0 bases, leaving 9 bases between them. CDR3 loop: CASSPRDSGNTIYF. The CDR3 DNA reads as TGTGCCAGCAGCCCCCGGGACTCTGGAAACACCATATATTTT.

This chain links TRBV11-2 with TRBJ2-2; TRBD2 might be the D (5 bases). Germline values: CDR1 SGHAT, CDR2 FQNNGV. The ends were cut back, 0 bases at V and 2 bases at J, with 10 bases in the middle. This CDR3 has 16 residues. CDR3 in DNA: TGTGCCAGCAGCTTAGAGAGGGCGGTAAACACCGGGGAGCTGTTTTTT. Protein product: CASSLERAVNTGELFF.

The rearrangement links TRBV4-1 to TRBJ1-3; 9 nucleotides line up with TRBD1. The trim removed 3 bases at V and 0 bases at J, leaving 0 bases unmatched. Germline lookup yields CDR1 MGHRA and CDR2 YSYEKL. This CDR3 has 15 amino acids. The CDR3 protein is CASSQTGGSGNTIYF. CDR3 nucleotide sequence: TGCGCCAGCAGCCAGACAGGGGGCTCTGGAAACACCATATATTTT.

The rearrangement uses TRBV11-3 and TRBJ2-1; D not certain. Germline CDR1 SGHNT, CDR2 YENEEA. The V gene lost 0 bases and the J gene lost 5 bases, with 8 bases spanning the gap. The CDR3 has 14 residues. The CDR3 loop is CASSLDGPNNEQFF. CDR3 DNA: TGTGCCAGCAGCTTAGATGGGCCGAACAATGAGCAGTTCTTC.

This clone has at least ten counts. This chain links TRBV12-5 with TRBJ1-2, with 8 bases that match TRBD1. Trimming at V came to 5 bases and at J to 8 bases, leaving 7 bases not matched to a gene. This CDR3 has 13 amino acids. In germline, CDR1 is LGHNT, CDR2 FRNRAP. The CDR3 reads CASGADRDGGYTF. CDR3 sequence (DNA): TGTGCTAGTGGTGCGGACAGGGATGGCGGCTACACCTTC.

This rearrangement joins TRBV19 to TRBJ1-2; D is unresolved. Germline CDR1 and CDR2: LNHDA and SQIVND (reference sequence). The CDR3 covers 14 residues. V lost 0 bases, J lost 0 bases, and 5 bases lay in between. CDR3 sequence reads: CASSIDGANYGYTF. The CDR3 region has the DNA TGTGCCAGTAGTATAGACGGAGCTAACTATGGCTACACCTTC.

This clone came up many times. The chain has TRBV29-1 and TRBJ1-2, with 9 bases that match TRBD1. V lost 7 bases to trimming and J lost 3 bases; unmatched junction nucleotides: 3. Looked up from germline, CDR1 is SQVTM and CDR2 is ANQGSEA. The CDR3 has 12 amino acids. As DNA, the CDR3 is TGCAGCGCTGGGGACAGGGACTATGGCTACACCTTC. Amino acid sequence: CSAGDRDYGYTF. The complete variable domain, with remaining parts taken from reference TRBV29-1 and TRBJ1-2, reads SAVISQKPSRDICQRGTSLTIQCQVDSQVTMMFWYRQQPGQSLTLIATANQGSEATYESGFVIDKFPISRPNLTFSTLTVSNMSPEDSSIYLCSAGDRDYGYTFGSGTRLTVV.

The chain carries TRBV5-1 and TRBJ2-2, with 7 positions matching TRBD1. CDR3 size: 15 residues. CDR1 is SGHRS and CDR2 is YFSETQ in the germline V gene. With V trimmed by 4 bases and J by 6 bases, 9 bases remained unmatched. CDR3 region: CASSRGQAEPGELFF. The CDR3 DNA is TGCGCCAGCAGCCGTGGACAGGCGGAACCCGGGGAGCTGTTTTTT.

V usage is TRBV19 and J usage is TRBJ1-1, with D perhaps matching TRBD1 (5 bases). This CDR3 has 15 amino acids. Germline V gene lookup returns CDR1 LNHDA and CDR2 SQIVND (reference sequence). V lost 7 bases and J lost 4, with 19 bases in between. The CDR3 region is CASTIERGKITEAFF. In DNA, the CDR3 is TGTGCCAGTACAATAGAAAGGGGCAAGATCACTGAAGCTTTCTTT.

This clone was seen many times. The chain links TRBV28 to TRBJ1-5, with 9 nucleotides matching TRBD1. From germline, CDR1 is MDHEN and CDR2 SYDVKM. CDR3 size: 16 residues. Unmatched junction bases numbered 6, after V lost 5 bases and J lost 1 base. CDR3 in amino acids: CASSNHRGLSNQPQHF. CDR3 DNA: TGTGCCAGCAGTAATCACAGGGGGCTGAGCAATCAGCCCCAGCATTTT.

The chain is built from TRBV19 and TRBJ1-1, with TRBD1 matching 8 bases. CDR1 LNHDA and CDR2 SQIVND come from the germline V gene (reference sequence). The junction had 5 bases not matched to a gene; V was cut back by 1 base and J by 4 bases. This CDR3 contains 15 residues. CDR3 in amino acids: CASSIVQGAGTEAFF. Here the CDR3 DNA reads TGTGCCAGTAGTATAGTGCAGGGGGCAGGCACTGAAGCTTTCTTT.

The chain links TRBV15 to TRBJ2-3; D unclear. This CDR3 has 16 amino acids. The germline gives CDR1 LNHNV, CDR2 YYDKDF (reference sequence). Trimming took 3 bases from V and 0 from J, leaving 13 bases between them. The CDR3: CATSSSRLSSTDTQYF. The CDR3 DNA sequence: TGTGCCACCAGCAGCTCCAGATTGTCTAGCACAGATACGCAGTATTTT.

The chain carries TRBV30 and TRBJ2-3, with TRBD2 identical over 7 bases. This CDR3 comprises 14 residues. Trimming took 2 bases from V and 0 from J; bases not matched to a gene: 2. Germline-derived CDR1 and CDR2 are GTSNPN and SVGIG (reference sequence). Written as DNA, the CDR3 is TGTGCCTGGAGTAGGGGACTAAGCACAGATACGCAGTATTTT. Its translation is CAWSRGLSTDTQYF.

The chain recombines TRBV7-8 with TRBJ2-2; 10 bases fit TRBD2. The CDR3 has 15 residues. Per germline, CDR1 SGHVS and CDR2 FQNEAQ. The V segment lost 9 bases and the J segment 5 bases; nucleotides outside the gene matches: 9. In DNA form, the CDR3 reads TGTGCCAGTATGGGAGCGGGGGGGCCTACCGGGGAGCTGTTTTTT. Protein: CASMGAGGPTGELFF.

This clone was counted only a few times. The gene calls are TRBV6-1 and TRBJ1-2, with 8 bases that match TRBD1. Germline-derived CDR1 and CDR2 are MNHNS and SASEGT. Unmatched junction bases numbered 6, after V lost 2 bases and J lost 4 bases. CDR3 size: 15 residues. The CDR3 region is CASSENRGYPYGYTF. In DNA, the CDR3 is TGTGCCAGCAGTGAAAACAGGGGGTACCCCTATGGCTACACCTTC.

This sequence joins TRBV6-1 and TRBJ2-7; 9 bases match TRBD2. J gave up 2 bases and V 3 bases, and 5 bases lay outside the gene matches. Per germline, CDR1 MNHNS and CDR2 SASEGT. The CDR3 spans 15 residues. CDR3 amino acids: CASSEGSGGPYEQYF. CDR3 DNA sequence: TGTGCCAGCAGTGAGGGGAGCGGGGGGCCCTACGAGCAGTACTTC.

This clone was recorded a few times. The chain employs TRBV4-1 and TRBJ2-2; 12 bases match TRBD2. Losses at the gene ends were 5 bases for V and 0 bases for J; bases not matched to a gene: 7. From germline, CDR1 is MGHRA and CDR2 YSYEKL. This CDR3 is 18 amino acids long. The CDR3 spells CASSIRLAGETNTGELFF. CDR3 DNA: TGCGCCAGCAGCATAAGACTAGCGGGGGAGACGAACACCGGGGAGCTGTTTTTT.

This clone has a handful of counts. The chain carries TRBV9 and TRBJ2-2; no clear D gene. Germline CDR1 reads SGDLS; CDR2 reads YYNGEE. This CDR3 has 15 residues. V gave up 0 bases and J gave up 5 bases, with 11 bases separating them. The CDR3 nucleotides read TGTGCCAGCAGCGTAGCCGACTTGCCTACCGGGGAGCTGTTTTTT. Encoded protein: CASSVADLPTGELFF.

V gene TRBV5-5 combines with J gene TRBJ1-2, with no clear D. Germline V CDR1 and CDR2: SGHKS, YYEKEE (reference sequence). This CDR3 has 14 residues. Trimming shortened V by 4 bases and J by 4 bases, and 14 bases separated the two germline ends. The CDR3 region is CASSRQNSGYGYTF. As DNA, the CDR3 is TGTGCCAGCAGCCGTCAGAACTCGGGCTATGGCTACACCTTC.

The CDR3 DNA reads as TGCGCCAGCAGGACCTCAGGGTTCGGTAATGAAAAACTGTTTTTT. Translating gives CASRTSGFGNEKLFF. This chain connects TRBV10-2 to TRBJ1-4; D may be TRBD1 (5 bases). This CDR3 region has 15 residues. Trimming took off 6 bases at V and 4 bases at J, with 15 bases between the two ends. Per the germline V gene, CDR1 is WSHSY and CDR2 is SAAADI.

This clone occurred once. CDR3 nucleotide sequence: TGTGCCAGCAGCTTTGGTCCCCTAACTACAGGGGTGGAGACCCAGTACTTC. Translation gives CASSFGPLTTGVETQYF. The rearrangement joins TRBV7-9 to TRBJ2-5; 7 bases agree with TRBD1. With V trimmed by 3 bases and J by 5 bases, 15 bases remained unmatched. Germline V gene lookup returns CDR1 SEHNR and CDR2 FQNEAQ (reference sequence). This CDR3 contains 17 residues. The whole variable domain, filled in from reference TRBV7-9 and TRBJ2-5, reads DTGVSQNPRHKITKRGQNVTFRCDPISEHNRLYWYRQTLGQGPEFLTYFQNEAQLEKSRLLSDRFSAERPKGSFSTLEIQRTEQGDSAMYLCASSFGPLTTGVETQYFGPGTRLLVL.

The CDR3 loop reads CASGAQGAYNEQFF. The CDR3 coding sequence is TGCGCCAGCGGAGCACAGGGAGCCTACAATGAGCAGTTCTTC. The V and J genes are TRBV5-1 and TRBJ2-1; D may be TRBD1 (6 bases). Trimming left V 7 bases short and J 2 bases short, with 13 bases between. This CDR3 comprises 14 residues. Germline-derived CDR1 and CDR2 are SGHRS and YFSETQ.

The chain has TRBV20-1 and TRBJ2-3; no clear D. Trimming removed 5 bases at V and 6 bases at J, with 9 bases between. CDR1 and CDR2 from the germline V gene are DFQATT and SNEGSKA (reference sequence). The CDR3 is made up of 11 amino acids. The CDR3 sequence is CSAPPLDTQYF. The CDR3 DNA reads TGCAGTGCTCCCCCTCTTGATACGCAGTATTTT.

This chain links TRBV5-1 with TRBJ2-3; 13 bases map to TRBD2. The CDR3 consists of 16 residues. The V and J ends lost 1 base and 4 bases, in that order; junction bases with no gene match: 3. Per germline, CDR1 SGHRS and CDR2 YFSETQ. CDR3 residues: CASSLSTSGGADTQYF. CDR3 nucleotides: TGCGCCAGCAGCTTGAGTACTAGCGGGGGGGCAGATACGCAGTATTTT.